A selection of T cell receptor beta chains follows, all from one sample in a study of T cells in Graves' hyperthyroidism and ophthalmopathy. TCRdb used MiXCR to reprocess the multiplex PCR reads, holding one entry per CDR3 protein. The sample contains hundreds of thousands of distinct CDR3 sequences, roughly 32% of which appear only once. The sequencing sample was made of blood. The receptors stem from a woman aged 35 to 49 with Graves' hyperthyroidism. The CDR3 runs from the conserved cysteine through the conserved F or W.

j_call v_call cdr3_aa
TRBJ1-2 TRBV27 CASSPLGPTIYGYTF
TRBJ2-7 TRBV4-3 CASSQVTGASYEQYF
TRBJ1-2 TRBV5-6 CASSLMAAENNYGYTF
TRBJ2-5 TRBV6-5 CASSARPGTAQETQYF
TRBJ2-7 TRBV7-3 CASSAIPPGYYEQYF
TRBJ2-7 TRBV19 CASGSGYEQYF
TRBJ1-6 TRBV27 CASSLRRNNSPLHF
TRBJ1-1 TRBV19 CASSRTAPTLAFF
TRBJ1-2 TRBV12-3/TRBV12-4 CASSLPPGDHGYTF
TRBJ2-7 TRBV7-2 CASSLGISGRAEFF
NA TRBV20-1 CSARDIGTYNEQFF
TRBJ2-7 TRBV7-9 CASSPGGALPTGQYF
TRBJ2-2 TRBV19 CASTLTGNTGELFF
TRBJ1-5 TRBV5-4 CASSLSGDSGNNQPQHF